These 32 T cell receptor beta chains came from one sample sequenced in a study of T-cell reconstitution after alpha-beta-depleted transplantation in children. The TCRbeta library was prepared with unique molecular identifiers. A single record per CDR3 protein comes from TCRdb applying MiXCR to the PCR reads. The table includes just over 950,000 distinct CDR3 sequences, about 29% detected once. The sequences come from PBMCs, mostly from graft donor cells, collected 360 days after TCRalphabeta/CD19-depleted stem cell transplant. These receptors were collected from a boy younger than two who had a stem cell transplant for SCID, so the T cells may come from the graft donor.

This clonotype was picked up one time. The chain carries TRBV6-2 or TRBV6-3 and TRBJ2-4, with 8 bases fitting TRBD1. This CDR3 region has 14 residues. Germline CDR1 MNHEY, CDR2 SVGEGT. V gave up 8 bases and J gave up 9 bases; unmatched junction bases: 12. CDR3 DNA: TGTGCCAGCGGCCGGACAGGGAAGCTTGGCATTCAGTACTTC. Translating gives CASGRTGKLGIQYF.

The chain couples TRBV28 to TRBJ2-7, with a weak D call TRBD1 (5 bases). Germline V gene sequence: CDR1 MDHEN, CDR2 SYDVKM. CDR3 length equals 15 residues. Trimming shortened V by 8 bases and J by 1 base, and 18 bases separated the two germline ends. The CDR3 sequence is CASLSSGSVSYEQYF. The CDR3 bases are TGTGCCAGCCTTTCATCAGGGTCCGTATCCTACGAGCAGTACTTC.

The chain combines TRBV7-2 with TRBJ2-7, with D maybe TRBD2 (5 bases). V was shortened by 2 bases and J by 2 bases, with 13 bases between the two germline ends. Germline CDR1 is SGHTA and CDR2 is FQGNSA. The CDR3 extends over 15 amino acids. CDR3 protein: CASSLQWTRAYEQYF. Written as DNA, the CDR3 is TGTGCCAGCAGCTTACAATGGACTCGGGCCTACGAGCAGTACTTC.

This sequence joins TRBV5-5 and TRBJ1-4, with a possible D match to TRBD1 (6 bases). CDR3 length equals 14 residues. CDR1 and CDR2 (germline): SGHKS, YYEKEE (reference sequence). Deletions cut 3 bases from V and 7 bases from J, with 13 bases between. The CDR3 loop reads CASSSDRTGEKLFF. In DNA, the CDR3 is TGTGCCAGCAGCTCCGACAGGACCGGTGAAAAACTGTTTTTT.

The rearrangement links TRBV12-3 or TRBV12-4 to TRBJ2-2, with D unclear. V lost 6 bases to trimming and J lost 0 bases, with 8 bases between them. The length of the CDR3 is 14 residues. The CDR3 is CASSRTSNTGELFF. CDR3 nucleotide sequence: TGTGCCAGCAGCCGGACGTCGAACACCGGGGAGCTGTTTTTT.

V gene TRBV28 combines with J gene TRBJ1-5, with 11 nucleotides matching TRBD1. Germline V CDR1 and CDR2: MDHEN, SYDVKM. V lost 5 bases and J lost 1; bases outside the gene matches: 7. This CDR3 contains 17 residues. In nucleotides, the CDR3 is TGTGCCAGCAGTCCCCCCTGGGACAGGGGGAGCAATCAGCCCCAGCATTTT. This sequence encodes CASSPPWDRGSNQPQHF.

As regards this clonotype: One junction end does not reproduce the germline sequence, and a read error may be involved. The chain is built from TRBV12-3 or TRBV12-4 and TRBJ2-1; 7 bases agree with TRBD1. This CDR3 has 15 residues. CDR3 sequence reads: CASSPSQGSYYEQFF. CDR3 coding DNA: TGTGCCAGCAGCCCCTCACAGGGGTCCTACTATGAGCAGTTCTTC.

This clonotype was found a few times. V is TRBV4-3 and J is TRBJ2-1; D might be TRBD2 (5 bases). Trimming took 2 bases from V and 6 from J, leaving 14 bases between them. The CDR3 runs 15 residues. Germline V gene sequence: CDR1 LGHNA, CDR2 YSLEER. CDR3 region: CASSQLAGPLNEQFF. Here the CDR3 DNA reads TGCGCCAGCAGCCAACTAGCCGGGCCCCTCAATGAGCAGTTCTTC.

This sequence joins TRBV2 and TRBJ2-1; TRBD1 might be the D (5 bases). Germline V gene sequence: CDR1 SNHLY, CDR2 FYNNEI. CDR3 length equals 14 residues. V was shortened by 4 bases and J by 4 bases, with 11 bases between the two germline ends. The CDR3 DNA follows: TGTGCCAGCAGTGGACAGATCTATTACAATGAGCAGTTCTTC. Protein: CASSGQIYYNEQFF.

This sequence joins TRBV11-2 and TRBJ2-5; tentative D call: TRBD1 (5 bases). V lost 5 bases and J lost 4, with 23 bases in between. The length of the CDR3 is 17 residues. The germline V gene encodes CDR1 SGHAT and CDR2 FQNNGV. For the CDR3, the DNA is TGTGCCAGCAGCGCGCGACTTGGGGCAGGGAAAGGAGAGACCCAGTACTTC. Translated: CASSARLGAGKGETQYF.

The chain combines TRBV9 with TRBJ2-1, with D tentatively TRBD1 or TRBD2 (6 bases each). The CDR3 sequence is 15 residues long. Germline V gene lookup returns CDR1 SGDLS and CDR2 YYNGEE. V gave up 5 bases and J gave up 2 bases, with 14 bases separating them. The CDR3 sequence is CASSRTRGAYNEQFF. The DNA for the CDR3 is TGTGCCAGCAGTCGTACGAGGGGGGCCTACAATGAGCAGTTCTTC.

The chain is built from TRBV9 and TRBJ2-7, with unresolved D. There are 14 residues in the CDR3. V was clipped by 4 bases and J by 1 base, with 12 bases between them. Germline V gene sequence: CDR1 SGDLS, CDR2 YYNGEE. The CDR3 protein is CASSPLTTSYEQYF. CDR3 DNA sequence: TGTGCCAGCAGCCCACTGACCACGTCCTACGAGCAGTACTTC. Full variable domain (missing parts from reference TRBV9 and TRBJ2-7): DSGVTQTPKHLITATGQRVTLRCSPRSGDLSVYWYQQSLDQGLQFLIQYYNGEERAKGNILERFSAQQFPDLHSELNLSSLELGDSALYFCASSPLTTSYEQYFGPGTRLTVT.

The chain is built from TRBV12-3 or TRBV12-4 and TRBJ1-2, with a weak D call TRBD1 (5 bases). V was clipped by 3 bases and J by 4 bases, with 18 bases between them. This CDR3 contains 16 residues. The CDR3 bases are TGTGCCAGCAGTTTGGGGGAGTTCGAGAGTCTCTATGGCTACACCTTC. Protein sequence: CASSLGEFESLYGYTF.

The CDR3 spells CASSLSPGLLIGKNIQYF. The CDR3 region has the DNA TGTGCCAGCAGCTTAAGCCCGGGACTGCTAATAGGGAAAAACATTCAGTACTTC. This rearrangement joins TRBV12-3 or TRBV12-4 to TRBJ2-4, with a tentative D call TRBD2 (6 bases). The CDR3 is 18 residues long. Between the trimmed V and J ends, which lost 6 bases and 4 bases, there was a span of 25 bases.

This clonotype showed up just a few times. The chain carries TRBV2 and TRBJ2-5; D is unclear. Between the trimmed V and J ends, which lost 2 bases and 5 bases, there was a span of 12 bases. This CDR3 region has 14 residues. CDR1 SNHLY and CDR2 FYNNEI come from the germline V gene. CDR3 DNA: TGTGCCAGCAGTGAATATACCCCTGCGGAGACCCAGTACTTC. This translates into CASSEYTPAETQYF.

CDR3 nucleotide sequence: TGTGCCACCAGTGATTTGGGGGCAGGTCAAGAGACCCAGTACTTC. This codes for CATSDLGAGQETQYF. This chain joins TRBV24-1 and TRBJ2-5; possibly TRBD1 for D (5 bases). Trimming took off 0 bases at V and 2 bases at J, with 9 bases between the two ends. This CDR3 region has 15 residues. Germline-derived CDR1 and CDR2 are KGHDR and SFDVKD.

The genes are TRBV20-1 and TRBJ2-5; TRBD1 matches at 7 bases. The CDR3 extends over 16 amino acids. V gave up 8 bases and J gave up 5 bases; unmatched junction bases: 20. The germline gives CDR1 DFQATT, CDR2 SNEGSKA (reference sequence). The CDR3 sequence: CSLLDRERNTEETQYF. The CDR3 bases are TGCAGTTTGCTAGACAGGGAGAGGAACACAGAGGAGACCCAGTACTTC.

The V gene is TRBV20-1, the J gene TRBJ2-1; 10 bases are shared with TRBD2. V dropped 7 bases and J dropped 8; count of bases not matched to a gene: 8. Germline values: CDR1 DFQATT, CDR2 SNEGSKA (reference sequence). The CDR3 contains 13 residues. The CDR3 DNA follows: TGCAGTGTCCCCGGGACTAGCGCCGATGAGCAGTTCTTC. Encoded protein: CSVPGTSADEQFF.

As regards this clonotype: The CDR3 does not end in the conserved phenylalanine or tryptophan, so this is likely a read error. This chain uses TRBV5-8 with TRBJ1-6; D is uncertain. V was pared by 1 base and J by 0 bases, with 5 bases between. This CDR3 contains 15 residues. The germline gives CDR1 SGHTS, CDR2 YDEGEE. CDR3 sequence reads: CASSLIDSYNSPLHC. Written as DNA, the CDR3 is TGTGCCAGCAGCTTGATAGACTCCTATAATTCACCCCTCCACTGT.

This clonotype was observed a few times. The gene calls are TRBV4-1 and TRBJ2-1, with D unclear. The CDR3 extends over 17 amino acids. The germline V gene encodes CDR1 MGHRA and CDR2 YSYEKL. V was shortened by 0 bases and J by 4 bases, with 16 bases between the two germline ends. The CDR3 spells CASSQDHGLVGYNEQFF. CDR3 coding DNA: TGCGCCAGCAGCCAAGATCACGGGCTGGTCGGGTACAATGAGCAGTTCTTC.

Only a few counts were recorded for this clonotype. The chain links TRBV3-1 to TRBJ2-1; the D call may be TRBD1 or TRBD2 (5 bases each). There are 15 residues in the CDR3. CDR1 and CDR2 (germline): LGHDT, YNNKEL (reference sequence). Trimming stripped 1 base from V and 10 bases from J, with 17 bases between. The CDR3 region has the DNA TGTGCCAGCAGCCAAGCGGGGACCCCCTCCCGCGAGCAGTTCTTC. Protein product: CASSQAGTPSREQFF.

This clonotype was picked up a small number of times. In DNA form, the CDR3 reads TGCGCCAGCAGCTTGGTGTCATTCTATGGCTACACCTTC. This gives the protein CASSLVSFYGYTF. The chain employs TRBV5-1 and TRBJ1-2; D ambiguous. V lost 0 bases to trimming and J lost 4 bases, with 7 bases between them. Germline CDR1 and CDR2: SGHRS and YFSETQ. CDR3 length: 13 amino acids.

J is TRBJ1-5 and V is TRBV5-6; TRBD1 matches at 11 bases. Germline V CDR1 and CDR2: SGHDT, YYEEEE. Trimming removed 0 bases from V and 0 bases from J; junction bases left unmatched: 5. There are 18 residues in the CDR3. CDR3 bases: TGTGCCAGCAGCTTGGCCGGGGACAGGGGGAATAGCAATCAGCCCCAGCATTTT. The encoded protein is CASSLAGDRGNSNQPQHF.

The chain combines TRBV28 with TRBJ2-3; TRBD2 matches 8 bases. Losses at the gene ends were 8 bases for V and 4 bases for J; bases not matched to a gene: 11. The length of the CDR3 is 15 residues. The germline gives CDR1 MDHEN, CDR2 SYDVKM. The CDR3 loop reads CASLSHGRGADTQYF. The CDR3 nucleotides are TGTGCCAGCCTATCCCACGGGAGGGGGGCAGATACGCAGTATTTT.

This rearrangement joins TRBV10-3 to TRBJ1-2; D is unresolved. V was trimmed by 6 bases and J by 5 bases, leaving 16 bases between them. This CDR3 contains 14 residues. Germline CDR1 and CDR2: ENHRY and SYGVKD. CDR3: CAISDPTSTYGYTF. For the CDR3, the DNA is TGTGCCATCAGCGATCCGACAAGCACTTATGGCTACACCTTC.

This clonotype was seen many times. The junction departs from germline at one end; a sequencing error may be responsible. DNA of the CDR3: TGTGCCAGCAGCTTAGACAGGCCTTACAATGAGCAGTTCTTC. The encoded protein is CASSLDRPYNEQFF. V usage is TRBV5-1 and J usage is TRBJ2-1; maybe TRBD1 (6 bases). There are 14 residues in the CDR3. Germline CDR1 is SGHRS and CDR2 is YFSETQ.

There are a few counts of this clonotype. The chain combines TRBV20-1 with TRBJ1-6; tentative D call: TRBD1 (5 bases). Trimming left V 0 bases short and J 6 bases short, with 18 bases between. The CDR3 is 17 amino acids. Germline assignment: CDR1 DFQATT and CDR2 SNEGSKA (reference sequence). Here the CDR3 reads CSARDDSLYIPNSPLHF. The CDR3 region has the DNA TGCAGTGCTAGAGATGACAGTCTATATATACCTAATTCACCCCTCCACTTT.

This chain connects TRBV12-3 or TRBV12-4 to TRBJ2-7, with no clear D. The CDR3 spans 13 residues. V was clipped by 3 bases and J by 4 bases, with 10 bases between them. The CDR3 reads CASSFGRIYEQYF. DNA for the CDR3: TGTGCCAGCAGTTTCGGTCGGATTTACGAGCAGTACTTC.

The rearrangement uses TRBV20-1 and TRBJ2-1; D is ambiguous. Germline lookup yields CDR1 DFQATT and CDR2 SNEGSKA (reference sequence). The CDR3 has 16 residues. The V end was cut by 0 bases, the J end by 5 bases, with 17 bases between. The CDR3 DNA sequence: TGCAGTGCTAGAGATCCCGGGTTAAGCCAGGACAATGAGCAGTTCTTC. Its translation: CSARDPGLSQDNEQFF.

This rearrangement joins TRBV7-9 to TRBJ2-1, with D perhaps matching TRBD1 (5 bases). The ends were cut back, 6 bases at V and 3 bases at J, with 18 bases in the middle. The CDR3 covers 16 residues. From germline, CDR1 is SEHNR and CDR2 FQNEAQ (reference sequence). In DNA form, the CDR3 reads TGTGCCAGCAGTGATAACCAGGGAACTTTCTACAATGAGCAGTTCTTC. Its protein is CASSDNQGTFYNEQFF. Complete variable domain (other parts from reference TRBV7-9 and TRBJ2-1): DTGVSQNPRHKITKRGQNVTFRCDPISEHNRLYWYRQTLGQGPEFLTYFQNEAQLEKSRLLSDRFSAERPKGSFSTLEIQRTEQGDSAMYLCASSDNQGTFYNEQFFGPGTRLTVL.

The chain combines TRBV9 with TRBJ2-1; possible D gene TRBD2, 6 bases. Trimming pared 0 bases from V and 9 bases from J, leaving 13 bases between. CDR1 and CDR2 from the germline V gene are SGDLS and YYNGEE. CDR3 size: 14 residues. The CDR3 protein is CASSVASGRFEQFF. The CDR3 nucleotides read TGTGCCAGCAGCGTAGCCTCAGGGAGGTTTGAGCAGTTCTTC.

The gene calls are TRBV12-3 or TRBV12-4 and TRBJ2-1, with TRBD2 matching over 9 bases. This CDR3 has 14 amino acids. The V segment lost 6 bases and the J segment 9 bases; nucleotides outside the gene matches: 9. CDR3 nucleotides: TGTGCCAGCAGCCAGGGACTAGCCCTTGCTGAGCAGTTCTTC. It translates to CASSQGLALAEQFF.